This entry features one TCR beta chain sequence. Its cognate antigen has yet to be identified. No much larger clone is present one base from it, and per-base qualities are unavailable. For CDR1 and CDR2, the germline V gene lists SGHTA and FQGNSA. V loses 6 bases of germline sequence and J loses 4 bases, and the interval between the two ends is 16 bases. The cysteine opens and the phenylalanine closes a CDR3 of 15 amino acids. The retained sequence is limited to the CDR3, 45 bases, with the frame set at the first base. Genomic DNA was extracted with the Qiagen DNeasy kit from unsorted PBMCs and from negatively selected CD4+ and CD8+ fractions. Amplification of TCR beta CDR3 regions was done by immunoSEQ multiplex PCR with primers that anneal to V and J segments. A synthetic immune receptor repertoire was used to minimize amplification bias, and any residual bias was removed computationally once sequencing was done. The study's own analysis went as follows. Custom Python scripts were used to quantify repertoire diversity as the Shannon entropy index. Unsorted, CD4+ and CD8+ repertoires were analyzed separately, except in combined analyses where CD4+ and CD8+ sequences were merged in silico. A clone was considered expanded if an increase in frequency of at least 2-fold after treatment relative to C1D1 was found, and a pseudocount of 0.5 was applied to clones undetected at baseline. Singleton clones were defined as clones with 0 or 1 copy at C1D1, and non-singleton clones were defined as clones with 2 or more copies. Clones expanded in unsorted samples were labelled as CD4+, CD8+ or unknown by matching protein sequences in sorted samples from the same patient. Diversity changes from C1D1 to C4D1 were tested in paired samples using Wilcoxon tests. TCRdb provides this immuneACCESS table in a form limited to in-frame rearrangements. Some clones are lacking; in checked studies, under half of them reflect an unresolved V gene, and why the rest are absent is not known. V and J calls and clone size are those listed in that table; D and trimming were worked out from the DNA. The sample table contains about 60,000 clones; only one count was recorded for about 92% of them. The top ten constitute more than 7.5% of the sample.

The time point tag for this specimen amounts to: cycle 4 day 1 (C4D1), after 5 to 7 weeks of nivolumab. All trial patients had relapsed after autologous stem cell transplantation, with cohorts A, B and C differing in prior brentuximab vedotin exposure. A total of fewer than 70 patients with relapsed/refractory classical Hodgkin lymphoma made up the trial cohort, and each patient's best overall response was complete response, partial response or progressive disease. Single-agent nivolumab was administered to trial patients in the multi-cohort phase II CheckMate 205 trial. An independent review committee assessed best overall response using the 2007 International Working Group response criteria. PBMCs from the trial were collected at three points: immediately before nivolumab initiation (C1D1), and during therapy at cycle 2 day 1 and cycle 4 day 1. Peripheral blood was collected in 8 mL Vacutainer Cell Preparation Tubes, from which PBMCs were isolated by centrifugation and then cryopreserved.

This specimen comes from a study of PD-1 blockade in classical Hodgkin lymphoma (dated by TCRdb to about 2020). For the wider study: Nivolumab dosing was 3 mg/kg intravenously every 2 weeks, continuing until either disease progression or unacceptable toxicity. The study used CyTOF and TCR beta sequencing to define a peripheral blood immune signature of response to PD-1 blockade in classical Hodgkin lymphoma. General conclusions and limits of the study: Patients starting nivolumab less than 1 year after ASCT had lower diversity and were excluded from later analyses to avoid confounding by immune reconstitution. The study was restricted to a single clinical trial cohort, and the causes of repertoire differences, possibly disease activity or prior therapy, were left undefined. By C4D1, a significant rise was seen in CD4+ TCR diversity but not in CD8+ TCR diversity (p=0.0027 vs p=0.16), and the rise was most apparent among complete responders (p=0.02). Newly diagnosed patients were reported to have lower baseline TCR diversity than healthy donors, and relapsed/refractory patients were reported to have lower baseline TCR diversity still. Among trial patients, those achieving complete response had baseline diversity similar to that of newly diagnosed patients, while diversity was significantly lower in partial responders and progressors.

The TCR comes from a human donor with classical Hodgkin lymphoma. The sample here was peripheral blood mononuclear cells (PBMCs), taken before the fourth cycle of nivolumab. The rearrangement joined TRBV7-2 to TRBJ1-5; the D gene cannot be named for sure. The CDR3 protein is CASRNTDGRNQPQHF. The DNA sequence follows: TGTGCCAGCAGAAACACCGACGGTAGGAATCAGCCCCAGCATTTT.